The 10 T cell receptor beta chains reported below all come from one sample, sequenced in a study of CD8+CD57+ T cells in acquired aplastic anemia listed by TCRdb under 2018. Flow cytometry had shown CD8+CD57+ cell expansion in the patients selected for sequencing. Sequencing instrument: Illumina HiSeq 2000. Genomic DNA was used as template for profiling of TCR beta VDJ combinations and CDR3 sequences. The public reads were quality trimmed at Q25 with fastp and then assembled into clones with MiXCR by TCRdb, keeping productive beta chains. For every CDR3 protein sequence, its rows merge into one entry that carries the most common genes and DNA. The sample contains 150,000 to 200,000 distinct CDR3 sequences, about 50% of them found a single time. In total, the top ten clones hold roughly 13% of the sample. The sample consisted of sorted CD4+, CD8+, or CD8+CD57+ T cells (not recorded which) from PBMCs. These receptors all stem from a human donor with aplastic anemia.

The genes are TRBV10-1 and TRBJ1-6; a possible D gene is TRBD1 (5 bases). The CDR3 runs to 11 residues. Trimming removed 7 bases at V and 8 bases at J, with 6 bases between. Germline V lookup: CDR1 WNHNN, CDR2 SYGVQD (reference sequence). The CDR3 bases are TGCGCCAGCAAACAGGATTCACCCCTCCACTTT. Translated, it gives CASKQDSPLHF.

This sequence joins TRBV24-1 and TRBJ1-1; the D is unclear. In germline, CDR1 is KGHDR, CDR2 SFDVKD. CDR3 length equals 13 residues. Deletions cut 5 bases from V and 1 base from J, with 7 bases between. The CDR3 spells CATSAEKNTEAFF. CDR3 sequence (DNA): TGTGCCACCAGTGCAGAGAAGAACACTGAAGCTTTCTTT.

As for this clonotype: An end of the junction differs from the germline gene, which may be a read error. The rearrangement uses TRBV7-2 and TRBJ1-2; 7 bases fit TRBD1. The V gene's germline CDR1 is SGHTA and CDR2 FQGNSA. The CDR3 totals 13 residues. This CDR3 is CASSFRDSSGCTF. The CDR3 DNA reads as TGTGCCAGCAGCTTCAGGGACAGCAGTGGCTGCACCTTC.

This clonotype has at least ten counts. The chain links TRBV6-1 to TRBJ2-7; no clear D gene. CDR3 length equals 11 residues. V lost 10 bases and J lost 7, with 14 bases in between. Germline CDR1 is MNHNS and CDR2 is SASEGT. The CDR3 sequence is CATATVGEQYF. The DNA of the CDR3 is TGTGCCACCGCGACGGTGGGGGAGCAGTACTTC.

This clonotype was seen a handful of times. This chain joins TRBV29-1 and TRBJ1-5; D is unresolved. This CDR3 comprises 13 residues. The V gene's germline CDR1 is SQVTM and CDR2 ANQGSEA. Trimming removed 4 bases at V and 3 bases at J, with 10 bases between. The CDR3 bases are TGCAGCGTTGTTTTTAATCTCAATCAGCCCCAGCATTTT. Translation gives CSVVFNLNQPQHF.

Details on this clonotype: This may stem from a read error, because a much larger clone lies one nucleotide away. The rearrangement links TRBV5-1 to TRBJ1-5; possible D gene TRBD1, 6 bases. The germline CDR1 and CDR2 sequences are SGHRS and YFSETQ. V lost 0 bases and J 5 bases, leaving 9 bases between the germline ends. The CDR3 extends over 14 amino acids. The CDR3 loop reads CASSLEGGHQPQHF. CDR3 sequence (DNA): TGCGCCAGCAGCTTGGAAGGGGGGCATCAGCCCCAGCATTTT.

On this clonotype itself: The CDR3 does not end in the conserved phenylalanine or tryptophan, so this is likely a read error. The genes are TRBV24-1 and TRBJ2-3; TRBD1 matches 7 bases. The CDR3 contains 15 residues. CDR1 and CDR2 (germline): KGHDR, SFDVKD. V lost 6 bases and J lost 4; bases outside the gene matches: 9. CDR3 loop: CATSHPAQGADTQYL. The CDR3 DNA sequence: TGTGCCACCAGTCATCCGGCCCAGGGGGCAGATACGCAGTATCTT.

This clonotype was seen more than once but under ten times. CDR3 region: CATSKAGQEDQPQHF. DNA of the CDR3: TGTGCCACCAGCAAAGCGGGACAGGAGGACCAGCCCCAGCATTTT. This chain joins TRBV15 and TRBJ1-5; 8 nucleotides agree with TRBD1. The germline CDR1 and CDR2 sequences are LNHNV and YYDKDF (reference sequence). This CDR3 is built from 15 residues. Trimming took 4 bases from V and 7 from J; bases not matched to a gene: 9. The full variable domain, completed using reference TRBV15 and TRBJ1-5, is DAMVIQNPRYQVTQFGKPVTLSCSQTLNHNVMYWYQQKSSQAPKLLFHYYDKDFNNEADTPDNFQSRRPNTSFCFLDIRSPGLGDTAMYLCATSKAGQEDQPQHFGDGTRLSIL.

This clonotype was seen repeatedly, ten times or more. The chain is built from TRBV12-5 and TRBJ2-7; tentatively, D is TRBD1 (5 bases). The V gene lost 6 bases and the J gene lost 3 bases, with 15 bases spanning the gap. The CDR3 totals 14 residues. The germline V gene encodes CDR1 LGHNT and CDR2 FRNRAP. CDR3 region: CASGSPQGYYEQYF. As DNA, the CDR3 is TGTGCTAGTGGATCACCCCAGGGATACTACGAGCAGTACTTC.

This clonotype has just a few counts. The rearrangement links TRBV30 to TRBJ1-5, with D maybe TRBD1 (5 bases). V was cut by 2 bases and J by 4 bases, with 9 bases left in between. This CDR3 comprises 13 residues. The germline gives CDR1 GTSNPN, CDR2 SVGIG (reference sequence). The chain's CDR3 is CAWSPRGNQPQHF. CDR3 coding DNA: TGTGCCTGGAGTCCACGGGGGAATCAGCCCCAGCATTTT. Drawing the rest from reference TRBV30 and TRBJ1-5, the complete variable domain is SQTIHQWPATLVQPVGSPLSLECTVEGTSNPNLYWYRQAAGRGLQLLFYSVGIGQISSEVPQNLSASRPQDRQFILSSKKLLLSDSGFYLCAWSPRGNQPQHFGDGTRLSIL.